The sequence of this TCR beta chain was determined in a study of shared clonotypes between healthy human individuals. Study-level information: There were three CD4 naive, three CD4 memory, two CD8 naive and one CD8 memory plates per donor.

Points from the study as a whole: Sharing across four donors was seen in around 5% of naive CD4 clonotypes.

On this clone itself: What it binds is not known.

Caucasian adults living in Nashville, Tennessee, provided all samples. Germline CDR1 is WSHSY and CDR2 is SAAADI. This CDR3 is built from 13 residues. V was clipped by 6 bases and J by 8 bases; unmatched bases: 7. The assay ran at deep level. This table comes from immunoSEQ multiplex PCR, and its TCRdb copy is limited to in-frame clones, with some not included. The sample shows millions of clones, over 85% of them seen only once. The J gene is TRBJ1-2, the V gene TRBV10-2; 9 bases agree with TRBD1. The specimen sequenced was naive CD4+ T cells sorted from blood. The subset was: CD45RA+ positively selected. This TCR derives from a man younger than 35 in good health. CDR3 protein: CASSMRQGGGYTF. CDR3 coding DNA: TGCGCCAGCAGCATGCGACAGGGGGGCGGCTACACCTTC.